This TCR beta chain was observed in a study of long-term antiretroviral therapy in people with HIV. General study points: In HIV, the repertoires covered a tighter span of CDR3 lengths than in controls. Data on ART adherence, viral resistance or therapy changes were unavailable. Clonal populations expanded prior to ART predominated within the repertoire at all time points.

CDR1 and CDR2 from the germline V gene are GTSNPN and SVGIG (reference sequence). This CDR3 is built from 12 residues. Sequencing relied on immunoSEQ assay v3.0, run at survey level. Assay: immunoSEQ multiplex PCR; the TCRdb copy retains only in-frame clones and omits some. The sample contains about 36,000 clones, approximately 80% of which appear only once. As to this clone: What it recognizes is unknown. Compared with germline, one end of the junction differs, possibly owing to a read error.

V and J are TRBV30 and TRBJ1-2; D unclear. Material: unsorted PBMCs, obtained 3.4 years after starting antiretroviral therapy. The receptor was derived from a young man with HIV. CDR3 nucleotides: TGTGCCTGGAGTTCACTCCAATCGACCCTCTACTTC. Its protein product is CAWSSLQSTLYF.